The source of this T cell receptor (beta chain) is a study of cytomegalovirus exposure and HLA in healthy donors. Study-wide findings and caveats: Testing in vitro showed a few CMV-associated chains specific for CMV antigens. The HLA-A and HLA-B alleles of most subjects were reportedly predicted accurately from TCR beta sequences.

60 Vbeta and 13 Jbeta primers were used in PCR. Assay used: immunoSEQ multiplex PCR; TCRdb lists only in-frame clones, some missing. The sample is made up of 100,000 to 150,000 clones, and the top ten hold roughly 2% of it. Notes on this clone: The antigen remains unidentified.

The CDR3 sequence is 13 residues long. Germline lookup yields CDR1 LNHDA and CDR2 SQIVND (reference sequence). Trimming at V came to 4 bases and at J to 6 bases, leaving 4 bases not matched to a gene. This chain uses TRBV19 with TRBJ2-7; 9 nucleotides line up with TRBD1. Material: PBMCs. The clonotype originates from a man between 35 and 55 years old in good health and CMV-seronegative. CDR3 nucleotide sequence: TGTGCCAGTAGTACCACAGGGGGCGGCGAGCAGTACTTC. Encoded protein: CASSTTGGGEQYF.